What follows are 3 T cell receptor beta chains derived from one specimen sequenced in a study of blood T cell repertoires in COVID-19. Using immunoSEQ multiplex PCR, the repertoire was profiled, and TCRdb retains in-frame clones only, with some absent. In the table there are 280,000 or so clones, approximately 90% of which are singletons. The sequencing input was peripheral blood. These receptors all stem from a woman under 40 who had recovered from COVID-19.

This clone is a singleton in its sample. The chain couples TRBV19 to TRBJ2-5; 9 nucleotides align to TRBD2. This CDR3 region has 16 residues. Germline values: CDR1 LNHDA, CDR2 SQIVND (reference sequence). The junction had 8 bases not matched to a gene; V was cut back by 1 base and J by 5 bases. The CDR3 spells CASSIVGTSGRETQYF. CDR3 DNA sequence: TGTGCCAGTAGTATAGTTGGTACTAGCGGGCGGGAGACCCAGTACTTC. The variable domain in full, completed from reference TRBV19 and TRBJ2-5, reads DGGITQSPKYLFRKEGQNVTLSCEQNLNHDAMYWYRQDPGQGLRLIYYSQIVNDFQKGDIAEGYSVSREKKESFPLTVTSAQKNPTAFYLCASSIVGTSGRETQYFGPGTRLLVL.

This chain uses TRBV5-1 with TRBJ2-3, with D perhaps TRBD1 (5 bases). Germline CDR1 is SGHRS and CDR2 is YFSETQ. The CDR3 covers 13 residues. The ends were cut back, 5 bases at V and 5 bases at J, with 12 bases in the middle. Written as DNA, the CDR3 is TGCGCCAGCAGTTCGAACCAGGGAGATACGCAGTATTTT. Residues: CASSSNQGDTQYF.

This clone was observed a single time. The CDR3, as DNA: TGTGCCAGCAGCGAACCGGGACAGCACTACGAGCAGTACTTC. It specifies CASSEPGQHYEQYF. The chain is built from TRBV7-2 and TRBJ2-7, with TRBD1 identical over 7 bases. The CDR3 totals 14 residues. Germline CDR1 is SGHTA and CDR2 is FQGNSA. J lost 3 bases, V lost 5 bases, and 7 bases had no gene match.